This T cell receptor beta chain was captured by sequencing in a study of T cells in Graves' hyperthyroidism and ophthalmopathy. Study conclusions and caveats: Ophthalmopathy was separated from stable hyperthyroidism by a 13 V-J model.

Regions amplified from RNA transcripts were the TCR beta CDR3 regions. First-round RT-PCR targeting the TCR CDR3 was performed with the HTBI primer set. TCRdb re-called the multiplex PCR reads with MiXCR, one entry per CDR3 protein. Seen here are fewer than 550,000 distinct CDR3 sequences, roughly 14% observed once, and the top ten hold less than 15%. The CDR3 runs to 16 residues. The germline V gene has CDR1 SGHRS and CDR2 YFSETQ. V was cut by 1 base and J by 1 base, with 14 bases left in between. A few counts support this clonotype. The antigen is not known. The clonotype was recovered from a woman under 30 with Graves' hyperthyroidism. The material sequenced was blood. The chain is built from TRBV5-1 and TRBJ1-1; D ambiguous. The CDR3: CASSLWTTGKNTEAFF. In DNA, the CDR3 is TGCGCCAGCAGCTTGTGGACCACGGGAAAGAACACTGAAGCTTTCTTT.